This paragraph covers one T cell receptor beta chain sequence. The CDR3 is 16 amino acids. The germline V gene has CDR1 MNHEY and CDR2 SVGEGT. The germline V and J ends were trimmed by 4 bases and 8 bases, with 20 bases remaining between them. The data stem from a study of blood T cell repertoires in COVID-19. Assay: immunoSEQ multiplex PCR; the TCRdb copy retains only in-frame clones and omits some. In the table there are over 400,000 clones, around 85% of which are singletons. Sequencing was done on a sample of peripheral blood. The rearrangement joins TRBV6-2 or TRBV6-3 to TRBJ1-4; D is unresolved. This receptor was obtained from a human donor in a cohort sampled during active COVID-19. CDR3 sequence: CASSSPRIRDGEKLFF. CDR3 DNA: TGTGCCAGCAGTTCCCCGAGGATCAGAGACGGAGAAAAACTGTTTTTT.